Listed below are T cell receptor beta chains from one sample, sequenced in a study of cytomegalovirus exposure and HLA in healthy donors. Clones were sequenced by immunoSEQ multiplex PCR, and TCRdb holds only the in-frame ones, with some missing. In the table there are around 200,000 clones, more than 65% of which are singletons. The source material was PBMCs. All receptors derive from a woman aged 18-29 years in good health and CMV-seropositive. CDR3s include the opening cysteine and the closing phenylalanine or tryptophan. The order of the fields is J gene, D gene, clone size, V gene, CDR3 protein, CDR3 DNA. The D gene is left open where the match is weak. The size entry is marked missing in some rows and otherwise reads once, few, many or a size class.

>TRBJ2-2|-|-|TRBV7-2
CASSLSTGTGELFF
TGTGCCAGCAGCTTATCCACTGGCACCGGGGAGCTGTTTTTT
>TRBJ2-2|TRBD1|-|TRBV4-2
CASSQNRGRSGELFF
TGTGCCAGCAGCCAAAACAGGGGGCGAAGCGGGGAGCTGTTTTTT
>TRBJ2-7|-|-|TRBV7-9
CASSLVSRQGLAEQYF
TGTGCCAGCAGCTTAGTCTCGAGACAGGGACTTGCCGAGCAGTACTTC
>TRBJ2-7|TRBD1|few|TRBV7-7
CARHRGPYEQYF
TGTGCCCGCCACAGGGGTCCCTACGAGCAGTACTTC
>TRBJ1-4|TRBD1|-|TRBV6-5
CASSQGVLVEKLFF
TGTGCCAGCAGCCAGGGGGTTCTGGTTGAAAAACTGTTTTTT
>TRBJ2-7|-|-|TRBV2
CASNSEVYEQYF
TGTGCCAGCAATAGTGAAGTCTACGAGCAGTACTTC
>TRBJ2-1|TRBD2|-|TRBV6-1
CASMVASGAYNEQFF
TGTGCCAGCATGGTGGCTAGCGGGGCCTACAATGAGCAGTTCTTC
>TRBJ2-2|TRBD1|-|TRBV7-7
CASSPDRGNTGELFF
TGTGCCAGCAGCCCCGACAGGGGGAACACCGGGGAGCTGTTTTTT
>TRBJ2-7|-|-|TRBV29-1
CSVHQGGTYEQYF
TGCAGCGTGCATCAGGGAGGCACCTACGAGCAGTACTTC
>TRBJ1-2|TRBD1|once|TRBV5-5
CASSFFFGTDGYTF
TGTGCCAGCAGCTTTTTTTTTGGGACAGACGGCTACACCTTC
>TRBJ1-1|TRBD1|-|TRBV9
CASSGKQGAGTEAFF
TGTGCCAGCAGCGGAAAACAGGGGGCTGGCACTGAAGCTTTCTTT
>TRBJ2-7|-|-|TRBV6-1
CASSERGRDLVEQYF
TGTGCCAGCAGTGAACGGGGACGGGACTTGGTCGAGCAGTACTTC
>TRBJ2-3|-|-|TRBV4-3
CASSQDWGVKDTQYF
TGCGCCAGCAGCCAAGATTGGGGGGTGAAAGATACGCAGTATTTT
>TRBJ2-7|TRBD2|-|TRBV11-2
CASSLALAGGHSTYEQYF
TGTGCCAGCAGCTTAGCACTAGCGGGGGGTCATTCTACCTACGAGCAGTACTTC
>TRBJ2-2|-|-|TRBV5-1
CASSLGHANTGELFF
TGCGCCAGCAGCTTGGGACATGCGAACACCGGGGAGCTGTTTTTT
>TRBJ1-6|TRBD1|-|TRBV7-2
CASSGRTGFDSPLHF
TGTGCCAGCAGCGGACGGACAGGGTTTGATTCACCCCTCCACTTT
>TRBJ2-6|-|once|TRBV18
CASSPKTVSTPPGANVLTF
TGTGCCAGCTCACCAAAAACGGTTTCCACTCCCCCTGGGGCCAACGTCCTGACTTTC
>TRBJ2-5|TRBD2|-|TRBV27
CASSPRTSGGEQETQYF
TGTGCCAGCAGTCCACGGACTAGCGGGGGAGAACAAGAGACCCAGTACTTC
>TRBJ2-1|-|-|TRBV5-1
CASSLASSVLNNEQFF
TGCGCCAGCAGCTTGGCCTCTAGCGTATTGAACAATGAGCAGTTCTTC
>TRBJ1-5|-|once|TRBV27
CASHRAGESNQPQHF
TGTGCCAGCCATAGGGCCGGGGAAAGCAATCAGCCCCAGCATTTT
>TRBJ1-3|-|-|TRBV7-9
CASSYTGTSGNTIYF
TGTGCCAGCAGCTACACAGGGACCTCTGGAAACACCATATATTTT
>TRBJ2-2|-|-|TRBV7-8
CASSPWGGSTGELFF
TGTGCCAGCAGCCCTTGGGGGGGCAGCACCGGGGAGCTGTTTTTT
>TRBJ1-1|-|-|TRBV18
CASSPGGSGWTEAFF
TGTGCCAGCTCACCGGGGGGGTCTGGTTGGACTGAAGCTTTCTTT
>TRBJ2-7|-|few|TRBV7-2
CASRQTISGNSYEQYF
TGTGCCAGCCGCCAGACGATTAGCGGAAACTCCTACGAGCAGTACTTC
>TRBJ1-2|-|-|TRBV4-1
CASSPPTQAGYTF
TGCGCCAGCAGCCCCCCCACGCAGGCCGGCTACACCTTC
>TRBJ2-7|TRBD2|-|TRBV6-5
CASSYSIQRGFYEQYF
TGTGCCAGCAGTTACTCGATCCAGCGGGGGTTCTACGAGCAGTACTTC
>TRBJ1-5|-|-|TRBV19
CASSIVYSRSNQPQHF
TGTGCCAGTAGTATAGTTTACAGCCGAAGCAATCAGCCCCAGCATTTT
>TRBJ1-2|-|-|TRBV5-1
CASSLDIRNYGYTF
TGCGCCAGCAGCTTGGATATCCGGAACTATGGCTACACCTTC
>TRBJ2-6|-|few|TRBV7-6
CASSRSGTGANVLTF
TGTGCCAGCAGCCGCTCCGGGACTGGGGCCAACGTCCTGACTTTC
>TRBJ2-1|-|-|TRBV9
CASSKRPLSALSYNEQFF
TGTGCCAGCAGCAAACGCCCCCTCAGTGCCCTCTCCTACAATGAGCAGTTCTTC
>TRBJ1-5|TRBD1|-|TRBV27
CASNLQGAPSNQPQHF
TGTGCCAGCAACCTCCAGGGGGCACCTAGCAATCAGCCCCAGCATTTT
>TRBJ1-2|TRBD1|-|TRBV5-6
CASSVGQGAFGYTF
TGTGCCAGCAGCGTGGGACAGGGGGCGTTTGGCTACACCTTC
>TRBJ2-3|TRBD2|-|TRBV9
CASSTRGGPDTQYF
TGTGCCAGCAGCACGCGGGGGGGCCCGGATACGCAGTATTTT
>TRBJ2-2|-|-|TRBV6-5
CASSQTTTGEVFF
TGTGCCAGCAGTCAGACCACCACCGGGGAGGTGTTTTTT
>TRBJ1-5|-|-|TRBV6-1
CASSEEKEGNQPQHF
TGTGCCAGCAGTGAAGAAAAGGAGGGGAATCAGCCCCAGCATTTT
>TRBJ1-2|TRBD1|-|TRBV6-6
CASSTPGQGSYGYTF
TGTGCCAGCAGTACCCCGGGACAGGGTTCCTATGGCTACACCTTC
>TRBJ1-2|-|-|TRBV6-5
CASSFRSKNGYTF
TGTGCCAGCAGTTTCAGATCGAAGAATGGCTACACCTTC
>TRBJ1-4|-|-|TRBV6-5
CASSSAAGDYEKLFF
TGTGCCAGCAGTTCAGCCGCGGGAGACTATGAAAAACTGTTTTTT
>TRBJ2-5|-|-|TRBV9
CASSVGGAGKGETQYF
TGTGCCAGCAGCGTAGGAGGTGCGGGGAAAGGAGAGACCCAGTACTTC
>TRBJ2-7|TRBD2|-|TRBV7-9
CASSSPEPSGGGSYEQYF
TGTGCCAGCAGCTCCCCCGAGCCTAGCGGGGGGGGTTCCTACGAGCAGTACTTC
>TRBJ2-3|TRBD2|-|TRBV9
CASSPSGAGTDTQYF
TGTGCCAGCAGCCCTAGCGGGGCCGGCACAGATACGCAGTATTTT
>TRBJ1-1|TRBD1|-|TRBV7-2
CASVRQGHTEAFF
TGTGCCAGCGTCAGACAGGGGCACACTGAAGCTTTCTTT
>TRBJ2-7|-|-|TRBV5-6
CASRHNRVGPFYEQYF
TGTGCCAGCAGACATAACAGGGTAGGGCCCTTCTACGAGCAGTACTTC
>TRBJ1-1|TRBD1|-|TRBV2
CASREQGSGTEAFF
TGTGCCAGCAGGGAACAGGGGAGTGGCACTGAAGCTTTCTTT